This TCR beta chain was recorded in a study of blood T cell repertoires in COVID-19. The table came from immunoSEQ multiplex PCR; TCRdb's copy has only in-frame clones and leaves some out. Here the sample spans about 270,000 clones, approximately 89% being singletons. Participant age was roughly 18 to 100 years, and participants resided in roughly 25 US areas. Participants reported their clinical history, and cohort assignment relied on those reports. Exposed participants came across a COVID-19 case within 2 weeks before study entry. V was cut by 5 bases and J by 7 bases, with 12 bases left in between. The germline V gene has CDR1 SNHLY and CDR2 FYNNEI. This CDR3 is 13 amino acids long.

The sequenced sample was PBMCs or T cells enriched from blood (not recorded which). The receptor was derived from a man aged 40-49 years who had been exposed to COVID-19. V usage is TRBV2 and J usage is TRBJ1-5, with a weak D call TRBD1 (5 bases). CDR3 sequence: CASSPGQVQPQHF. The CDR3 DNA reads as TGTGCCAGCAGTCCCGGACAAGTCCAGCCCCAGCATTTT.